Each of the 4 T cell receptor beta chains below was sequenced from the same sample in a study of T cell repertoires in cytomegalovirus infection. No antigen has been identified for these receptors. TCRdb re-analysed the reads in MiXCR, keeping a single row per CDR3 protein. Among under 130,000 distinct CDR3 sequences listed, 42% were seen once. The material was CD8+ T cells from cultured PBMCs, obtained from culture after CMV antigen stimulation. The receptors come from a human donor in good health (CMV status not recorded). Some clones in this sample may be carry-over from other donors' samples.

J is TRBJ2-6 and V is TRBV7-3; D is possibly TRBD1 (7 bases). Per the germline V gene, CDR1 is SGHTA and CDR2 is FQGTGA. This CDR3 comprises 14 residues. Trimming shortened V by 8 bases and J by 2 bases, and 10 bases separated the two germline ends. The CDR3 loop is CASAGQTGANVLTF. In nucleotides, the CDR3 is TGTGCCAGCGCGGGACAGACTGGGGCCAACGTCCTGACTTTC.

V is TRBV7-8 and J is TRBJ2-3, with 7 positions matching TRBD2. CDR1 SGHVS and CDR2 FQNEAQ come from the germline V gene. Trimming removed 0 bases from V and 0 bases from J; junction bases left unmatched: 6. There are 17 residues in the CDR3. The CDR3 region is CASSLAGGLSSTDTQYF. For the CDR3, the DNA is TGTGCCAGCAGCTTAGCGGGGGGGTTGTCGAGCACAGATACGCAGTATTTT.

The chain couples TRBV6-8 to TRBJ1-1, with a possible D match to TRBD1 (5 bases). The CDR3 totals 15 residues. Trimming pared 0 bases from V and 1 base from J, leaving 9 bases between. Germline loops: CDR1 MNHGY, CDR2 SAAAGT. The chain's CDR3 is CASSYSPGQNTEAFF. CDR3 coding DNA: TGTGCCAGCAGTTACTCCCCGGGGCAGAACACTGAAGCTTTCTTT.

The rearrangement uses TRBV28 and TRBJ1-2, with D maybe TRBD1 (5 bases). Trimming removed 1 base from V and 8 bases from J, with 32 bases in between. This CDR3 is 20 amino acids long. Germline CDR1 MDHEN, CDR2 SYDVKM. CDR3 bases: TGTGCCAGCAGTTTATTCCTAGCCGGGACTCCTAACGAGTCGACCGCGGGCTACACCTTC. Its protein is CASSLFLAGTPNESTAGYTF.